These T cell receptor beta chains were read from a single sample in a study of long-term antiretroviral therapy in people with HIV. The assay was immunoSEQ multiplex PCR, and TCRdb's table has in-frame clones only and misses some. The sample has about 20,000 clones; under 90% are singletons. The material sequenced was unsorted PBMCs, taken 1.8 years before starting antiretroviral therapy. These receptors originate from a woman aged 25 to 45 with HIV. CDR3s include the opening cysteine and the closing phenylalanine or tryptophan. D genes are given only for firm matches. The size entry is marked missing in some rows and otherwise reads once, few, many or a size class.

V: TRBV6-5
size: .
D: .
J: TRBJ1-1
length: 13
DNA: TGTGCCAGCAGCCAGAATAAGGGCACTGAAGCTTTCTTT
CDR3: CASSQNKGTEAFF

V: TRBV6-5
size: .
D: TRBD2
J: TRBJ2-1
length: 14
DNA: TGTGCCAGCAGTTTACTAGCGGGGGGGAAAGAGCAGTTCTTC
CDR3: CASSLLAGGKEQFF

V: TRBV4-1
size: once
D: .
J: TRBJ2-7
length: 14
DNA: TGCGCCAGCAGCCAAGTAGGGAGCCCCTACGAGCAGTACTTC
CDR3: CASSQVGSPYEQYF

V: TRBV5-8
size: .
D: .
J: TRBJ2-2
length: 13
DNA: TGTGCCAGCAGCTCCAGTTCCACCGGGGAGCTGTTTTTT
CDR3: CASSSSSTGELFF

V: TRBV5-1
size: .
D: TRBD1
J: TRBJ1-1
length: 12
DNA: TGCGCCAGCAGCTGGGACAGCGGACGGTCTTTCTTT
CDR3: CASSWDSGRSFF

V: TRBV25-1
size: once
D: .
J: TRBJ2-5
length: 13
DNA: TGTGCCAGCAGGGACAGACTAGCAGAGACCCAGTACTTC
CDR3: CASRDRLAETQYF

V: TRBV9
size: once
D: .
J: TRBJ1-1
length: 13
DNA: TGTGCCAGCAGCCGGGGGGGTATTCCTGAAGCTTTCTTT
CDR3: CASSRGGIPEAFF

V: TRBV7-9
size: .
D: .
J: TRBJ2-1
length: 12
DNA: TGTGCCAGCAGCTCTACCCTCAATGAGCAGTTCTTC
CDR3: CASSSTLNEQFF

V: TRBV30
size: .
D: .
J: TRBJ1-1
length: 14
DNA: TGTGCCTGGACAACGGGACAACTGAACACTGAAGCTTTCTTT
CDR3: CAWTTGQLNTEAFF

V: TRBV19
size: .
D: TRBD1
J: TRBJ1-2
length: 14
DNA: TGTGCCAGTCTAGACAGGGCTGGATACTATGGCTACACCTTC
CDR3: CASLDRAGYYGYTF

V: TRBV5-5
size: .
D: .
J: TRBJ2-1
length: 16
DNA: TGTGCCAGCAGCTCGATCCAGGGTAGCTCCTACAATGAGCAGTTCTTC
CDR3: CASSSIQGSSYNEQFF

V: TRBV2
size: .
D: TRBD1
J: TRBJ1-1
length: 13
DNA: TGTGCCGATACTACAGGGGAAGGCACTGAAGCTTTCTTT
CDR3: CADTTGEGTEAFF

V: TRBV7-9
size: .
D: .
J: TRBJ2-2
length: 15
DNA: TGTGCCAGCAGCTTTTTGGCTCGGACCCCCGGGGAGCTGTTTTTT
CDR3: CASSFLARTPGELFF

V: TRBV30
size: .
D: .
J: TRBJ2-5
length: 16
DNA: TGTGCCTGGAGTGGCAAAGGGTTAGGGAACCAAGAGACCCAGTACTTC
CDR3: CAWSGKGLGNQETQYF

V: TRBV6-1
size: .
D: TRBD1
J: TRBJ2-1
length: 16
DNA: TGTGCCAGCAGTGAAGACGGAAGACAGGGTTTCAATGAGCAGTTCTTC
CDR3: CASSEDGRQGFNEQFF

V: TRBV5-6
size: once
D: .
J: TRBJ2-5
length: 11
DNA: TGTGCCAGCAGCTTGCAAGAGACCCAGTACTTC
CDR3: CASSLQETQYF

V: TRBV11-2
size: .
D: .
J: TRBJ2-6
length: 16
DNA: TGTGCCAGCAGCTTAGTGACTGGCTCTGGGGCCAACGTCCTGACTTTC
CDR3: CASSLVTGSGANVLTF

V: TRBV6-1
size: .
D: .
J: TRBJ1-1
length: 13
DNA: TGTGCCAGCAGTCCTTCACAGAGTTCTGAAGCTTTCTTT
CDR3: CASSPSQSSEAFF

V: TRBV7-3
size: .
D: TRBD1
J: TRBJ2-1
length: 15
DNA: TGTGCCAGCAGCCTAAGGGACAGCTCCTACAATGAGCAGTTCTTC
CDR3: CASSLRDSSYNEQFF

V: TRBV25-1
size: .
D: TRBD1
J: TRBJ2-1
length: 15
DNA: TGTGCCAGCAGTGAAACAGGGGGCTCAAACAATGAGCAGTTCTTC
CDR3: CASSETGGSNNEQFF

V: TRBV7-6
size: .
D: TRBD2
J: TRBJ2-1
length: 16
DNA: TGTGCCAGCAGCACCCGGACTAGCGGGGGGGCCCATGAGCAGTTCTTC
CDR3: CASSTRTSGGAHEQFF

V: TRBV11-2
size: .
D: .
J: TRBJ1-1
length: 13
DNA: TGTGCCAGCAGCTTAGGGGCCAACACTGAAGCTTTCTTT
CDR3: CASSLGANTEAFF

V: TRBV13
size: .
D: .
J: TRBJ2-2
length: 14
DNA: TGTGCCAGCAGCTTAGTACGAGGAGTCGGGGAGCTGTTTTTT
CDR3: CASSLVRGVGELFF

V: TRBV30
size: .
D: TRBD1
J: TRBJ1-1
length: 12
DNA: TGTGCCTGGACCCAGGGGGAAGCTGAAGCTTTCTTT
CDR3: CAWTQGEAEAFF

V: TRBV4-1
size: .
D: .
J: TRBJ2-1
length: 15
DNA: TGCGCCAGCAGCCCCATCGGGGTCTCCTACAATGAGCAGTTCTTC
CDR3: CASSPIGVSYNEQFF

V: TRBV5-8
size: .
D: TRBD1
J: TRBJ1-6
length: 15
DNA: TGTGCCAGCAGCCTCCGGGACAGGTATAATTCACCCCTCCACTTT
CDR3: CASSLRDRYNSPLHF

V: TRBV30
size: .
D: .
J: TRBJ2-7
length: 12
DNA: TGTGCCTTCGGGGACCACTCCTACGAGCAGTACTTC
CDR3: CAFGDHSYEQYF

V: TRBV7-8
size: once
D: TRBD1
J: TRBJ2-7
length: 16
DNA: TGTGCCAGCAGCTTAAAAGGGGGACAGATTGCTTACGAGCAGTACTTC
CDR3: CASSLKGGQIAYEQYF

V: TRBV9
size: .
D: .
J: TRBJ2-3
length: 13
DNA: TGTGCCAGCGGGGGGGCTAGCACAGATACGCAGTATTTT
CDR3: CASGGASTDTQYF

V: TRBV2
size: once
D: .
J: TRBJ1-3
length: 17
DNA: TGTGCCAGCAGGCCCACTTCGACACCTAACTCTGGAAACACCATATATTTT
CDR3: CASRPTSTPNSGNTIYF

V: TRBV5-5
size: few
D: TRBD1
J: TRBJ1-6
length: 16
DNA: TGTGCCAGCAGCTTGAGGCAGGGGGGACTTAATTCACCCCTCCACTTT
CDR3: CASSLRQGGLNSPLHF

V: TRBV30
size: .
D: .
J: TRBJ1-2
length: 15
DNA: TGTGCCTGGAGTGGGGGGTCCAGGGTTAACTATGGCTACACCTTC
CDR3: CAWSGGSRVNYGYTF

V: TRBV10-3
size: .
D: .
J: TRBJ1-1
length: 12
DNA: TGTGCCATTAGAACCCAGAACACTGAAGCTTTCTTT
CDR3: CAIRTQNTEAFF

V: TRBV29-1
size: .
D: .
J: TRBJ1-1
length: 10
DNA: TGCAGCGTTGGGCACACTGAAGCTTTCTTT
CDR3: CSVGHTEAFF

V: TRBV4-1
size: .
D: TRBD1
J: TRBJ1-1
length: 15
DNA: TGCGCCAGCATCATACAGGGGGCAAGTGGTACTGAAGCTTTCTTT
CDR3: CASIIQGASGTEAFF